The entry below gives a single T cell receptor beta chain sequence along with its context. During its preparation, the TCRbeta library received unique molecular identifiers. TCRdb re-derived calls from the PCR reads in MiXCR, one entry per CDR3 protein. The sample lists some 520,000 distinct CDR3 sequences; 32% were seen once. Germline CDR1 and CDR2: DFQATT and SNEGSKA (reference sequence). The CDR3 has 14 amino acids. V was trimmed by 5 bases and J by 0 bases, leaving 10 bases between them. The source of the sample is a study of T-cell reconstitution after alpha-beta-depleted transplantation in children.

The chain uses TRBV20-1 and TRBJ2-2, with D uncertain. This clonotype was sampled from a human donor who donated a stem cell graft to a child with aplastic anemia. The sequencing used PBMCs from the stem cell graft donor, collected from the stem cell graft. CDR3 sequence (DNA): TGCAGTGCTTCTCCCCAGGCGAACACCGGGGAGCTGTTTTTT. Translated: CSASPQANTGELFF.